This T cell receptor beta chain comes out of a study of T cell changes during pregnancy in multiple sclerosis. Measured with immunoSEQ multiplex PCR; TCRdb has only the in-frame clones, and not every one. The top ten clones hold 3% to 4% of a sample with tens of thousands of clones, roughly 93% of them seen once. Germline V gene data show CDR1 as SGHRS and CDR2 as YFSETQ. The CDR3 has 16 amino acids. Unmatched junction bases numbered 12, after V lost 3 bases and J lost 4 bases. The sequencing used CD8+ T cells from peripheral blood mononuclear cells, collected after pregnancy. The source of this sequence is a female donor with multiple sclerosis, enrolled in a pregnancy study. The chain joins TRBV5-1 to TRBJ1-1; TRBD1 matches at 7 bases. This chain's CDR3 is CASSSFDRAWGTEAFF. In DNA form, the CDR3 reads TGCGCCAGCAGCTCATTTGACAGGGCTTGGGGCACTGAAGCTTTCTTT. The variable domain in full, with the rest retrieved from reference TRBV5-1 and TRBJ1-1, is KAGVTQTPRYLIKTRGQQVTLSCSPISGHRSVSWYQQTPGQGLQFLFEYFSETQRNKGNFPGRFSGRQFSNSRSEMNVSTLELGDSALYLCASSSFDRAWGTEAFFGQGTRLTVV.